What follows are 22 T cell receptor beta chains derived from one specimen sequenced in a study of cytomegalovirus exposure and HLA in healthy donors listed by TCRdb under 2017. Library construction relied on the immunoSEQ multiplex PCR assay. The multiplex PCR relied on a mix of 60 forward primers for TCR Vbeta segments and 13 reverse primers for TCR Jbeta segments. In its TCRdb copy, this immuneACCESS table keeps in-frame sequences only and misses some clones. Where compared with another copy, unresolved V genes explain less than half of these, and the others have no known cause. The sample table shows tens of thousands of clones, and around 60% are seen once. The top ten constitute roughly 4.4% of the sample. Source material: PBMCs. These receptors came from a male donor in good health and CMV-seropositive.

The chain is built from TRBV5-6 and TRBJ2-5, with a possible D match to TRBD1 (6 bases). CDR1 and CDR2 (germline): SGHDT, YYEEEE. The ends were cut back, 3 bases at V and 2 bases at J, with 11 bases in the middle. The CDR3 spans 14 residues. DNA for the CDR3: TGTGCCAGCAGCTCGGGACATCTACAAGAGACCCAGTACTTC. It translates to CASSSGHLQETQYF.

This clone was detected only once. The chain links TRBV18 to TRBJ2-1; no firm D call. CDR3 size: 14 residues. The V and J ends lost 3 bases and 3 bases respectively, with 9 bases between them. Germline CDR1 and CDR2: KGHSH and LQKENI. CDR3 sequence: CASSPDWVYNEQFF. CDR3 sequence (DNA): TGTGCCAGCTCACCCGACTGGGTCTACAATGAGCAGTTCTTC.

V gene TRBV5-1 combines with J gene TRBJ2-2; 15 nucleotides agree with TRBD2. The CDR3 covers 18 residues. J was trimmed by 1 base and V by 3 bases; bases with no gene match: 4. Germline V gives CDR1 SGHRS, CDR2 YFSETQ. This chain's CDR3 is CASSSGLAGGLNTGELFF. The DNA for the CDR3 is TGCGCCAGCAGCTCGGGACTAGCGGGAGGCCTGAACACCGGGGAGCTGTTTTTT.

The chain recombines TRBV28 with TRBJ2-7; a weak D match, TRBD2 (5 bases). This CDR3 has 14 amino acids. The V gene lost 6 bases and the J gene lost 3 bases, with 15 bases spanning the gap. Germline CDR1 and CDR2: MDHEN and SYDVKM. CDR3 loop: CASRVLPGGYEQYF. DNA of the CDR3: TGTGCCAGCAGAGTACTACCAGGAGGCTACGAGCAGTACTTC.

The chain recombines TRBV25-1 with TRBJ1-2, with D possibly TRBD1 on 5 matching bases. CDR1 and CDR2 (germline): MGHDK, SYGVNS. V dropped 3 bases and J dropped 8 bases, with 10 bases sitting between them. The CDR3 consists of 12 residues. The CDR3 coding sequence is TGTGCCAGCAGTGAGGTAGGGGAAGGCTACACCTTC. Amino acids: CASSEVGEGYTF.

The chain employs TRBV12-5 and TRBJ2-1, with D hard to call. This CDR3 has 14 amino acids. Trimming removed 1 base from V and 0 bases from J, with 4 bases in between. CDR1 and CDR2 from the germline V gene are LGHNT and FRNRAP. CDR3 nucleotides: TGTGCTAGTGGTTTGGAGAGCTCCTACAATGAGCAGTTCTTC. Translating gives CASGLESSYNEQFF.

The chain joins TRBV18 to TRBJ2-7; unclear D gene. Germline loops: CDR1 KGHSH, CDR2 LQKENI. The CDR3 is 12 amino acids. The V end lost 4 bases, the J end lost 5 bases, and 9 bases lay between the germline ends. CDR3 in DNA: TGTGCCAGCTCACTAGTTACCCACGAGCAGTACTTC. It specifies CASSLVTHEQYF.

As for this clone: This same CDR3 is encoded by further DNA sequences in the sample. As DNA, the CDR3 is TGTGCCAGCAGTCCAACCGGTTCGAACACTGAAGCTTTCTTT. Amino acid sequence: CASSPTGSNTEAFF. The chain carries TRBV2 and TRBJ1-1, with D uncertain. The germline V gene has CDR1 SNHLY and CDR2 FYNNEI. The CDR3 contains 14 residues. V lost 5 bases and J lost 1, with 11 bases in between.

This clone was seen a few times. V gene TRBV5-4 combines with J gene TRBJ2-3; no reliable D call. Germline V gene sequence: CDR1 SGHNT, CDR2 YYREEE (reference sequence). This CDR3 contains 12 residues. V lost 0 bases and J lost 14, with 13 bases in between. The CDR3 is CASSLEDSPGYF. The CDR3 DNA reads as TGTGCCAGCAGCTTGGAGGATAGCCCGGGGTATTTT. Based on the CDR3 plus reference TRBV5-4 and TRBJ2-3, the full variable domain is ETGVTQSPTHLIKTRGQQVTLRCSSQSGHNTVSWYQQALGQGPQFIFQYYREEENGRGNFPPRFSGLQFPNYSSELNVNALELDDSALYLCASSLEDSPGYFGPGTRLTVL.

This clone occurred a few times. The chain couples TRBV2 to TRBJ2-3; 9 bases are shared with TRBD2. CDR1 is SNHLY and CDR2 is FYNNEI in the germline V gene. The CDR3 has 17 amino acids. The junction had 6 bases not matched to a gene; V was cut back by 2 bases and J by 0 bases. CDR3 nucleotides: TGTGCCAGCAGTGAACCAGCGGGAGGTTCAAGCACAGATACGCAGTATTTT. It is translated as CASSEPAGGSSTDTQYF.

There are a few counts of this clone. The chain carries TRBV7-3 and TRBJ1-1; no reliable D call. V was shortened by 3 bases and J by 0 bases, with 5 bases between the two germline ends. CDR3 length equals 13 residues. CDR1 SGHTA and CDR2 FQGTGA come from the germline V gene. CDR3 sequence reads: CASSFGLNTEAFF. The CDR3 DNA reads as TGTGCCAGCAGCTTTGGGCTGAACACTGAAGCTTTCTTT.

This clone appeared a few times. The chain couples TRBV28 to TRBJ1-1; D is possibly TRBD1 (6 bases). CDR1 and CDR2 from the germline V gene are MDHEN and SYDVKM. The CDR3 consists of 12 residues. Trimming removed 3 bases from V and 5 bases from J, with 7 bases in between. CDR3 nucleotide sequence: TGTGCCAGCAGTTTTGGACAGACTGAAGCTTTCTTT. It specifies CASSFGQTEAFF. Supplemented by reference TRBV28 and TRBJ1-1, the full variable domain reads DVKVTQSSRYLVKRTGEKVFLECVQDMDHENMFWYRQDPGLGLRLIYFSYDVKMKEKGDIPEGYSVSREKKERFSLILESASTNQTSMYLCASSFGQTEAFFGQGTRLTVV.

The V gene is TRBV19, the J gene TRBJ1-5; D might be TRBD1 (6 bases). CDR3 size: 14 residues. Germline lookup yields CDR1 LNHDA and CDR2 SQIVND (reference sequence). Trimming pared 4 bases from V and 4 bases from J, leaving 11 bases between. This CDR3 is CASSRDRLNQPQHF. The CDR3 region has the DNA TGTGCCAGTAGTAGAGACAGGCTAAATCAGCCCCAGCATTTT.

The rearrangement links TRBV7-2 to TRBJ1-2; unclear D gene. This CDR3 has 16 amino acids. Germline V gene sequence: CDR1 SGHTA, CDR2 FQGNSA. The ends were cut back, 1 base at V and 0 bases at J, with 12 bases in the middle. In DNA, the CDR3 is TGTGCCAGCAGCTTAGAGCCGCGAACCTCTAACTATGGCTACACCTTC. Amino acid sequence: CASSLEPRTSNYGYTF.

The chain recombines TRBV7-8 with TRBJ2-3, with TRBD2 identical over 8 bases. V gave up 1 base and J gave up 1 base; unmatched junction bases: 1. Looked up from germline, CDR1 is SGHVS and CDR2 is FQNEAQ. This CDR3 spans 15 amino acids. The DNA of the CDR3 is TGTGCCAGCAGCTTAGAAGCGGGGGGCACAGATACGCAGTATTTT. Translation gives CASSLEAGGTDTQYF.

This clone appeared once. The chain joins TRBV7-9 to TRBJ1-5; weak D call: TRBD1 (6 bases). V lost 3 bases, J lost 8 bases, and 11 bases lay in between. Germline V gene data show CDR1 as SEHNR and CDR2 as FQNEAQ (reference sequence). The CDR3 length is 13 residues. CDR3 in DNA: TGTGCCAGCAGCTTGGGGGGGCAAAAGCCCCAGCATTTT. Amino acid sequence: CASSLGGQKPQHF.

The rearrangement joins TRBV5-1 to TRBJ1-3; D unclear. Trimming removed 5 bases from V and 0 bases from J, with 15 bases in between. Germline CDR1 reads SGHRS; CDR2 reads YFSETQ. The CDR3 is 16 residues long. The CDR3 DNA sequence: TGCGCCAGCAGTCCTATCGGGGTCGCCTCTGGAAACACCATATATTTT. Protein: CASSPIGVASGNTIYF.

This clone appeared a few times. The V gene is TRBV5-1, the J gene TRBJ2-3; 9 bases are shared with TRBD2. The germline CDR1 and CDR2 sequences are SGHRS and YFSETQ. V shed 5 bases, J shed 0 bases, and the junction held 10 bases outside the gene matches. The CDR3 sequence is 17 residues long. CDR3 bases: TGCGCCAGCAGTACCTCCTTAGCGGGAGCCAGCACAGATACGCAGTATTTT. Amino acid sequence: CASSTSLAGASTDTQYF.

This clone appeared a few times. The gene calls are TRBV5-4 and TRBJ2-7, with 7 bases matching TRBD2. With 3 bases clipped from V and 1 base from J, the junction kept 4 bases outside the gene matches. Germline lookup yields CDR1 SGHNT and CDR2 YYREEE (reference sequence). There are 14 residues in the CDR3. CDR3 DNA sequence: TGTGCCAGCAGCTCAGGGAGGGGATCCTACGAGCAGTACTTC. It is translated as CASSSGRGSYEQYF.

A few counts support this clone. This chain links TRBV11-2 with TRBJ2-5; weak D call: TRBD2 (6 bases). This CDR3 contains 13 residues. Germline V gives CDR1 SGHAT, CDR2 FQNNGV. V lost 1 base and J 7 bases, leaving 10 bases between the germline ends. The CDR3 nucleotides are TGTGCCAGCAGCTTAGCCGAGGGAGGGACCCAGTACTTC. Translated, it gives CASSLAEGGTQYF.

This clone was seen just once. J is TRBJ2-1 and V is TRBV15, with TRBD1 identical over 7 bases. The CDR3 has 15 residues. V gave up 0 bases and J gave up 5 bases; unmatched junction bases: 4. CDR1 is LNHNV and CDR2 is YYDKDF in the germline V gene (reference sequence). Written as DNA, the CDR3 is TGTGCCACCAGCAGAGAAACAGGGGTGGACAATGAGCAGTTCTTC. This encodes CATSRETGVDNEQFF.

This chain joins TRBV7-9 and TRBJ1-5; D gene unclear. Trimming removed 5 bases at V and 5 bases at J, with 22 bases between. The CDR3 totals 17 residues. Germline assignment: CDR1 SEHNR and CDR2 FQNEAQ (reference sequence). As DNA, the CDR3 is TGTGCCAGCAGCCCAGTAAGTTTGGTTGAGGGAGATCAGCCCCAGCATTTT. Its protein is CASSPVSLVEGDQPQHF.